The 8 T cell receptor beta chains below were found in one sample sequenced in a study of identical twins. TCRdb reprocessed the 5' RACE reads with MiXCR, giving one entry per CDR3 protein. The sample lists about 730,000 distinct CDR3 sequences, over 20% occurring once. Another study also made use of these data, one on T cells expressing NK-cell markers.

The sequencing sample was made of PBMCs. These receptors came from a woman between 18 and 29 years old in good health.

The chain combines TRBV5-1 with TRBJ2-1; TRBD2 might be the D (5 bases). Germline loops: CDR1 SGHRS, CDR2 YFSETQ. CDR3 length: 14 residues. Trimming shortened V by 0 bases and J by 5 bases, and 9 bases separated the two germline ends. CDR3 sequence (DNA): TGCGCCAGCAGCTTGGGACCGGGAAACAATGAGCAGTTCTTC. This encodes CASSLGPGNNEQFF.

This clonotype was seen only a few times. The gene calls are TRBV9 and TRBJ2-1; D gene unclear. This CDR3 is built from 16 residues. Trimming removed 4 bases from V and 3 bases from J, with 17 bases in between. Germline values: CDR1 SGDLS, CDR2 YYNGEE. The CDR3 loop reads CASSRDPSGLYNEQFF. CDR3 DNA: TGTGCCAGCAGCCGAGACCCCTCTGGCCTCTACAATGAGCAGTTCTTC.

The sample holds a few counts of this clonotype. The rearrangement uses TRBV20-1 and TRBJ1-5; D remains unclear. The CDR3 has 17 residues. With 5 bases removed from V and 0 bases from J, the gap between germline ends came to 20 bases. Germline assignment: CDR1 DFQATT and CDR2 SNEGSKA (reference sequence). The CDR3 nucleotides are TGCAGTGCTTTCTCGGCTACTGGAGGTTATAGCAATCAGCCCCAGCATTTT. Translating it yields CSAFSATGGYSNQPQHF.

This clonotype was observed a few times. The gene calls are TRBV11-2 and TRBJ2-7; no reliable D call. This CDR3 region has 17 residues. From germline, CDR1 is SGHAT and CDR2 FQNNGV. V lost 5 bases and J lost 1, with 21 bases in between. CDR3 in DNA: TGTGCCAGCAGCACCGGAAGCCCTCCCCTGGGATCCTACGAGCAGTACTTC. It specifies CASSTGSPPLGSYEQYF.

J is TRBJ1-1 and V is TRBV20-1, with 7 bases matching TRBD1. Germline V gene sequence: CDR1 DFQATT, CDR2 SNEGSKA (reference sequence). The CDR3 length is 14 residues. The junction had 8 bases not matched to a gene; V was cut back by 4 bases and J by 3 bases. CDR3 sequence reads: CSATGGFRYTEAFF. CDR3 DNA sequence: TGCAGTGCTACAGGGGGGTTCAGGTACACTGAAGCTTTCTTT.

The chain links TRBV20-1 to TRBJ1-5; D unresolved. CDR1 and CDR2 (germline): DFQATT, SNEGSKA (reference sequence). The CDR3 runs 13 residues. Trimming pared 0 bases from V and 4 bases from J, leaving 7 bases between. CDR3 sequence: CSARDSGNQPQHF. The CDR3 DNA sequence: TGCAGTGCTAGAGATTCGGGGAATCAGCCCCAGCATTTT.

The chain recombines TRBV5-1 with TRBJ2-7, with D tentatively TRBD1 or TRBD2 (5 bases each). The germline CDR1 and CDR2 sequences are SGHRS and YFSETQ. V was shortened by 2 bases and J by 3 bases, with 15 bases between the two germline ends. The length of the CDR3 is 15 residues. For the CDR3, the DNA is TGCGCCAGCAGCTTTGGGGACGTCTGGTACTACGAGCAGTACTTC. Its translation is CASSFGDVWYYEQYF.

The V and J genes are TRBV10-3 and TRBJ2-1, with D possibly matching TRBD2 (6 bases). The germline V gene encodes CDR1 ENHRY and CDR2 SYGVKD. The CDR3 consists of 15 residues. The ends were cut back, 4 bases at V and 0 bases at J, with 10 bases in the middle. The CDR3 is CAISGRGSSYNEQFF. The DNA for the CDR3 is TGTGCCATCAGTGGACGGGGGAGCTCCTACAATGAGCAGTTCTTC.